These T cell receptor beta chains were read from a single sample in a study of vaccination effects on CD4 cells after COVID-19. These TCRs' antigens remain unknown. Method: immunoSEQ multiplex PCR; TCRdb's copy keeps in-frame clones and lacks some. The sample comprises roughly 41,000 clones, around two thirds of which are singletons, and approximately 8% rests with the top ten. Source: CD4+ T cells from PBMCs cultured without peptide, taken after COVID-19 vaccination. The receptor source for this set is a human donor who received a COVID-19 vaccine. Both conserved end residues are part of each CDR3. D genes are given only for firm matches. Rows give clone size only sometimes, using once, few, many, or a class for an expanded clone.

clone_size d_call j_call v_call cdr3_nt cdr3_aa
. TRBD1 TRBJ2-1 TRBV10-1 TGCGCCACCTCGACAGGGCGTGTTTACAATGAGCAGTTCTTC CATSTGRVYNEQFF
. TRBD1 TRBJ2-3 TRBV29-1 TGCAGCGTTTCACAGGGGGGAATGACAGATACGCAGTATTTT CSVSQGGMTDTQYF
few . TRBJ1-3 TRBV30 TGTGCCTACGCCGGTAAGGGACTCTCTGGAAACACCATATATTTT CAYAGKGLSGNTIYF
few TRBD1 TRBJ2-2 TRBV7-9 TGTGCCAGCAGCCGGACAGGGGGAGTGGACAATACCGGGGAGCTGTTTTTT CASSRTGGVDNTGELFF
few TRBD2 TRBJ2-7 TRBV29-1 TGCAGCGTTGAAGGTTACGGGGCGGGGGGCCTCTACGAGCAGTACTTC CSVEGYGAGGLYEQYF
. . TRBJ2-3 TRBV18 TGTGCCAGCTCCCCTGGGACGGGGGGCAAGGATACGCAGTATTTT CASSPGTGGKDTQYF
. . TRBJ1-4 TRBV5-1 TGCGCCAGCAGCTTGGACTACTGGGACCGACTCATGGGTGCAACTAATGAAAAACTGTTTTTT CASSLDYWDRLMGATNEKLFF
. TRBD1 TRBJ1-5 TRBV19 TGTGCCAGTAGTAAGACAGGGGGCAATCAGCCCCAGCATTTT CASSKTGGNQPQHF
. . TRBJ2-6 TRBV11-2 TGTGCCAGCAGCTTAGATCGCGGGTTCTCTGGGGCCAACGTCCTGACTTTC CASSLDRGFSGANVLTF
. TRBD1 TRBJ2-4 TRBV6-1 TGTGCCAGCAGTGAAGTTTTTGGGACAGGAAACAAAAACATTCAGTACTTC CASSEVFGTGNKNIQYF
. . TRBJ1-1 TRBV6-4 TGTGCCAGCAGTGTTGGGGTGGGGACTGAAGCTTTCTTT CASSVGVGTEAFF
once TRBD1 TRBJ1-1 TRBV6-6 TGTGCCAGCAGTCAGGGGGGGAACACTGAAGCTTTCTTT CASSQGGNTEAFF
few . TRBJ1-3 TRBV9 TGTGCCAGCAGCGTAGACGCCAGCGCCTCTGGAAACACCATATATTTT CASSVDASASGNTIYF
. . TRBJ1-2 TRBV10-3 TGTGCCATCAGCCAACCGGGGGCGCTTAATGGCTACACCTTC CAISQPGALNGYTF
. . TRBJ2-5 TRBV5-1 TGCGCCAGCAGCTCCCAAGCCAGGGAAGAGACCCAGTACTTC CASSSQAREETQYF
. TRBD2 TRBJ2-2 TRBV27 TGTGCCAGCAGTTTTTGGGGGGGAACAACCGGGGAGCTGTTTTTT CASSFWGGTTGELFF
. TRBD1 TRBJ1-2 TRBV6-5 TGTGCCAGCAGTTTCACCGGGACAGGGGACTATGGCTACACCTTC CASSFTGTGDYGYTF
few . TRBJ2-1 TRBV4-1 TGCGCCAGCAGCCAACAGGACCTGGTCTCCTACAATGAGCAGTTCTTC CASSQQDLVSYNEQFF
. TRBD1 TRBJ1-1 TRBV11-2 TGTGCCAGCAGCTTTGGGACAGGGGTGACTGAAGCTTTCTTT CASSFGTGVTEAFF
. TRBD2 TRBJ2-5 TRBV3-1/TRBV3-2 TGTGCCAGCAGCCAAGATTTTGGGACTAGCGGGGCTGAGACCCAGTACTTC CASSQDFGTSGAETQYF
few . TRBJ2-7 TRBV5-4 TGTGCCAGCAGCGGTACTAGTTCCCACGAGCAGTACTTC CASSGTSSHEQYF
. . TRBJ2-7 TRBV6-5 TGTGCCAGCAGTTACAAGTACTCGGGCGACTACGAGCAGTACTTC CASSYKYSGDYEQYF
. TRBD1 TRBJ2-5 TRBV5-8 TGTGCCAGCAGCTCGGGACAGGCGGCCTTACAAGAGACCCAGTACTTC CASSSGQAALQETQYF
. . TRBJ2-1 TRBV3-1/TRBV3-2 TGTGCCAGCAGACAACAGGGGGCTTTTGGTAGCGGGAACTCCTACAATGAGCAGTTCTTC CASRQQGAFGSGNSYNEQFF
once . TRBJ2-1 TRBV7-9 TGTGCCAGCAGCACCGATAGGGACGGCTACAATGAGCAGTTCTTC CASSTDRDGYNEQFF
. TRBD2 TRBJ2-2 TRBV3-1/TRBV3-2 TGTGCCAGCAGCCAAGAGTTTGCGGGGGGTAACACCGGGGAGCTGTTTTTT CASSQEFAGGNTGELFF
. TRBD2 TRBJ2-5 TRBV10-2 TGCGCCAGCAGTATCATTAGCGGGGGGCCGGATGAAACCCAGTACTTC CASSIISGGPDETQYF
. . TRBJ2-1 TRBV19 TGTGCCAGTAGTAGTAGCGTGAATGAGCAGTTCTTC CASSSSVNEQFF
. . TRBJ2-6 TRBV9 TGTGCCAGCAGCCGAACAGGGAACTCTGGGGCCAACGTCCTGACTTTC CASSRTGNSGANVLTF
. . TRBJ2-5 TRBV10-1 TGCGCCAGTAGAGCCGGCAGGGGCATTGAAGAGACCCAGTACTTC CASRAGRGIEETQYF
. . TRBJ2-3 TRBV5-1 TGCGCCAGCAGGCCCGACTTTAGCCATATGAGAGATACGCAGTATTTT CASRPDFSHMRDTQYF
. TRBD1 TRBJ2-3 TRBV18 TGTGCCAGCTCACCCTTTTTCCCCCGACAGGGGGGCACAGATACGCAGTATTTT CASSPFFPRQGGTDTQYF
. . TRBJ1-4 TRBV24-1 TGTGCCACCAGTGATTTCCAAAGTGAAAAACTGTTTTTT CATSDFQSEKLFF
. . TRBJ2-1 TRBV6-5 TGTGCCAGCAGTTACTCCGGGGTCAGTGAGCAGTTCTTC CASSYSGVSEQFF
. TRBD1 TRBJ1-1 TRBV5-1 TGCGCCAGCAGTTCTGGACAGGAGAGGGAAGCTTTCTTT CASSSGQEREAFF
. . TRBJ2-5 TRBV19 TGTGCCAGTAGCCCCGGGGGAGGCCAAGAGACCCAGTACTTC CASSPGGGQETQYF
. . TRBJ1-4 TRBV2 TGTGCCAGCAGTGGGTTAACTAATGAAAAACTGTTTTTT CASSGLTNEKLFF
. . TRBJ1-2 TRBV6-5 TGTGCCAGCACTCCCGAAAGGGTGGGTGGCTACACCTTC CASTPERVGGYTF
few TRBD1 TRBJ1-1 TRBV5-1 TGCGCCAGCAGTCCTGGGACAGGGTTTACTGAAGCTTTCTTT CASSPGTGFTEAFF
. . TRBJ2-5 TRBV3-1/TRBV3-2 TGTGCCAGCAGCCGATATGGGGAGACCCAGTACTTC CASSRYGETQYF
. . TRBJ2-1 TRBV24-1 TGTGCCACCAGGAGTTCCACAAGGGAGTTCTTC CATRSSTREFF
few . TRBJ2-2 TRBV9 TGTGCCAGCAGCGTAGAATCTACAGGGAGGTTGGGCACCGGGGAGCTGTTTTTT CASSVESTGRLGTGELFF
. TRBD1 TRBJ1-2 TRBV11-2 TGTGCCAGCAGCGCCAGGACGGACAGGGGAGTATCGAGCTATGGCTACACCTTC CASSARTDRGVSSYGYTF
. . TRBJ2-3 TRBV10-1 TGCGCCAGCAATGGACACCTCACAGATACGCAGTATTTT CASNGHLTDTQYF
. . TRBJ2-7 TRBV18 TGTGCCAGCTCACCACGGGAGAAGGTGAGCTACGAGCAGTACTTC CASSPREKVSYEQYF
many TRBD1 TRBJ2-6 TRBV14 TGTGCCAGCAGCCAAGATCTAACAGGGGGGAGGAACTGGGCCAACGTCCTGACTTTC CASSQDLTGGRNWANVLTF
once TRBD1 TRBJ1-3 TRBV7-9 TGTGCCAGCAGCTACCCGGGACAGGGGACAGGAAACACCATATATTTT CASSYPGQGTGNTIYF
. . TRBJ1-4 TRBV29-1 TGCAGCGTTGAAGATCTGGCGCCGACGGGCGAAAAACTGTTTTTT CSVEDLAPTGEKLFF
. . TRBJ1-4 TRBV27 TGTGCCAGCTCTCCGGGAACAGCGTACGGAGAAAATGAAAAACTGTTTTTT CASSPGTAYGENEKLFF
. . TRBJ2-5 TRBV7-2 TGTGCCAGCAGCTTCCAAGAGACCCAGTACTTC CASSFQETQYF
. . TRBJ2-7 TRBV4-1 TGCGCCAGCAGCCAAGAAATCTGGGGTGCCCTCTACGAGCAGTACTTC CASSQEIWGALYEQYF
. TRBD1 TRBJ2-1 TRBV29-1 TGCAGCGGCCGGGACAGGGAGTCCTACAATGAGCAGTTCTTC CSGRDRESYNEQFF
. . TRBJ1-2 TRBV11-2 TGTGCCAGCAGCTCGGTTAAGGGGGTCGTAGCTAACTATGGCTACACCTTC CASSSVKGVVANYGYTF
once TRBD2 TRBJ2-7 TRBV5-4 TGTGCCAGCAGCTCAGAGCGGGAGTCGGCCTACGAGCAGTACTTC CASSSERESAYEQYF
. . TRBJ2-7 TRBV5-1 TGCGCCAGCAGGGTACAGGGCGGCGCGGAGCAGTACTTC CASRVQGGAEQYF
. TRBD1 TRBJ1-1 TRBV5-1 TGCGCCAGCAGCCCTTGGACAGGGGAGGTTAGCACTGAAGCTTTCTTT CASSPWTGEVSTEAFF
. TRBD1 TRBJ1-5 TRBV6-5 TGTGCCAGCAGTAACCGGGACAGTTATCAGCCCCAGCATTTT CASSNRDSYQPQHF
. . TRBJ2-3 TRBV7-8 TGTGCCAGCAGCTTAGCTAGCGGCACAGATACGCAGTATTTT CASSLASGTDTQYF